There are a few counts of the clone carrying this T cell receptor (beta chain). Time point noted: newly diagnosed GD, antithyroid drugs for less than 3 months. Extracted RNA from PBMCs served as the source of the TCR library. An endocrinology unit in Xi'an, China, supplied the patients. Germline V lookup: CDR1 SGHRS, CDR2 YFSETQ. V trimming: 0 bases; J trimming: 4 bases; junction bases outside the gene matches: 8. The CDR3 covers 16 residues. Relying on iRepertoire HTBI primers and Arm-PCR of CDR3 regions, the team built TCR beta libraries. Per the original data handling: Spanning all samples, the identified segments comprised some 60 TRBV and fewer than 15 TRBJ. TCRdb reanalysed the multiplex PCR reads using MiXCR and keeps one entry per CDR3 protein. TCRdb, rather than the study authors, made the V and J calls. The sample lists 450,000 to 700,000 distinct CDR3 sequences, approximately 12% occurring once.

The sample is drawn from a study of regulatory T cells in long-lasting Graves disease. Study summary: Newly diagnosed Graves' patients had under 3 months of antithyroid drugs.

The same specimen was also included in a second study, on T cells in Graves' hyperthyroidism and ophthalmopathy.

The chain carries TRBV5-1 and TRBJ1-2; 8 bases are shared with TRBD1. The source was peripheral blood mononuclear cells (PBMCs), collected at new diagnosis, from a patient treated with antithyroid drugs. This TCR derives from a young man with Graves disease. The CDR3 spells CASSLGTGTLRYGYTF. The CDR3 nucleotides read TGCGCCAGCAGCTTGGGGACAGGGACATTACGCTATGGCTACACCTTC.